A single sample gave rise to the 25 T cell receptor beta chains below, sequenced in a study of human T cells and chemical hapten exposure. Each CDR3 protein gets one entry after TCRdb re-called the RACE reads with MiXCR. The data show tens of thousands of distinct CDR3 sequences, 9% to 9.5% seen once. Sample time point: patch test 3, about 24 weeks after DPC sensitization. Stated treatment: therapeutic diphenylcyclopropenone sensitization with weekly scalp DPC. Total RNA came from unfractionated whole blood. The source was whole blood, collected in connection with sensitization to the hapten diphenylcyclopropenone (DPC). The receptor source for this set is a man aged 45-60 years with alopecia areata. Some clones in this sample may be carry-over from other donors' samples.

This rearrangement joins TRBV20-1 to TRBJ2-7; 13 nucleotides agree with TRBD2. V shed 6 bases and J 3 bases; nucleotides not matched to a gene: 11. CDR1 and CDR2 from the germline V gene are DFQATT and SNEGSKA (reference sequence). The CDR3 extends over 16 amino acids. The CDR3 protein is CSATTSGRAYFYEQYF. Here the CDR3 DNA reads TGCAGTGCCACAACTAGCGGGAGGGCCTATTTCTACGAGCAGTACTTC.

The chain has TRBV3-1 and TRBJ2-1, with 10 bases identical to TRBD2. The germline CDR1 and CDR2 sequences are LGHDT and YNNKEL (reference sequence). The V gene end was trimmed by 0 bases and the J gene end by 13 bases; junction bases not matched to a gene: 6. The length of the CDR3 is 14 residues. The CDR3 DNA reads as TGTGCCAGCAGCCAAGATCCTAGCGGGAGCCATCAGTTCTTC. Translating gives CASSQDPSGSHQFF.

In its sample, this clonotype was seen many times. The CDR3 sequence: CASSLRDRVSEAFF. The CDR3 bases are TGTGCCAGCAGTTTAAGGGACAGGGTATCTGAAGCTTTCTTT. The rearrangement links TRBV27 to TRBJ1-1; 9 bases match TRBD1. CDR1 is MNHEY and CDR2 is SMNVEV in the germline V gene (reference sequence). CDR3 length: 14 amino acids. The V and J ends lost 2 bases and 6 bases, in that order; junction bases with no gene match: 4.

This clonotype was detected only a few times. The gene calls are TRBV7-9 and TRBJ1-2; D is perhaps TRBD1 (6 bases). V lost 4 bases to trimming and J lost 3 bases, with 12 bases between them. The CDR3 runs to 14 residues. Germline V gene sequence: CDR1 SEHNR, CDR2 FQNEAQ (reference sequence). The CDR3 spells CASSYRTEDYGYTF. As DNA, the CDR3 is TGTGCCAGCAGCTATCGGACAGAAGACTATGGCTACACCTTC.

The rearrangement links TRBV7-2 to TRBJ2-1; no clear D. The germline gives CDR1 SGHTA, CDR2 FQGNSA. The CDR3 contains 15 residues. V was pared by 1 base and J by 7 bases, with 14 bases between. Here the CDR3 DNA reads TGTGCCAGCAGCTTAGGGGGAAGTCTTATGAATGAGCAGTTCTTC. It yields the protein CASSLGGSLMNEQFF.

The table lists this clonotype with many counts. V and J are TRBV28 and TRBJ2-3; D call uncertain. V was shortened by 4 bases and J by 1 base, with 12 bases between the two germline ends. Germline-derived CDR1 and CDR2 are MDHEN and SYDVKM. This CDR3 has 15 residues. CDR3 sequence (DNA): TGTGCCAGCAGTTCCGGATATCGGGGCACAGATACGCAGTATTTT. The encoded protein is CASSSGYRGTDTQYF.

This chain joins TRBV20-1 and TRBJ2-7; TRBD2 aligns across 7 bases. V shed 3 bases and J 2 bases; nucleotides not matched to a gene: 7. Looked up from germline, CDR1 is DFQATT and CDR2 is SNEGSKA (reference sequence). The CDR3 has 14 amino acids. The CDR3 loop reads CSASLAGTPYEQYF. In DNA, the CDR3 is TGCAGTGCTAGTTTAGCGGGTACTCCCTACGAGCAGTACTTC.

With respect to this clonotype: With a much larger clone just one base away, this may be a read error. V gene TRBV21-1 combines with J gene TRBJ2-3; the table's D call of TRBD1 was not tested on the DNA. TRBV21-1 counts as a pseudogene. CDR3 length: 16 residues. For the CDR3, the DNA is TGTGCCAGCACCCAAGGGAAGACAGGGGACACAGATACGCAGTATTTT. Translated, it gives CASTQGKTGDTDTQYF.

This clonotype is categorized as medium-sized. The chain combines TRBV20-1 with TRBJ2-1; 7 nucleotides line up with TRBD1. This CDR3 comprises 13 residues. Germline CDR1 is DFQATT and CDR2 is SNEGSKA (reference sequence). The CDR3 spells CSTPAGGRGEQFF. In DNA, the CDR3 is TGCAGCACCCCTGCGGGCGGCAGGGGGGAGCAGTTCTTC.

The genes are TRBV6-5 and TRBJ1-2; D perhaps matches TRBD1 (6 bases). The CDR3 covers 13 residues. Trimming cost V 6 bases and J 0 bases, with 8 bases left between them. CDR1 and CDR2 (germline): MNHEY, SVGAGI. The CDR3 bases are TGTGCCAGCAGCCCAGGGGCTAACTATGGCTACACCTTC. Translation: CASSPGANYGYTF.

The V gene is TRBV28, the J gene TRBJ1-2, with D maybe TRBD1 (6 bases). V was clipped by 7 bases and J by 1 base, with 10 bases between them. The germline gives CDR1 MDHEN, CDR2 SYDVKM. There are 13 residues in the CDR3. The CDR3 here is CASTVDSNYGYTF. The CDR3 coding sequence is TGTGCCAGCACTGTGGACAGTAACTATGGCTACACCTTC.

Here the CDR3 reads CSARGTRGADTQYF. The CDR3 DNA follows: TGCAGTGCTAGAGGCACTAGAGGGGCAGATACGCAGTATTTT. The chain uses TRBV20-1 and TRBJ2-3; either TRBD1 or TRBD2 may fit D (5 bases each). The CDR3 is 14 residues long. Germline V gene lookup returns CDR1 DFQATT and CDR2 SNEGSKA (reference sequence). Trimming shortened V by 1 base and J by 4 bases, and 12 bases separated the two germline ends.

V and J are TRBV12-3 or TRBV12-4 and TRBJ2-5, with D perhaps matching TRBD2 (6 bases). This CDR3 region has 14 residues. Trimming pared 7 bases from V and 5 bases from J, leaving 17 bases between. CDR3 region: CASMGTGEGETQYF. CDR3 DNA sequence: TGTGCCAGCATGGGGACGGGAGAGGGGGAGACCCAGTACTTC.

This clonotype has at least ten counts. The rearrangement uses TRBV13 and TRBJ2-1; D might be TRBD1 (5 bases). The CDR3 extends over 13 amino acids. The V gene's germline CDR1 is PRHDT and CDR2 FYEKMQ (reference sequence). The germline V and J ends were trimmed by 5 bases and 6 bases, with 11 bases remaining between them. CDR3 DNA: TGTGCCAGCAGCACACAGGATACCAATGAGCAGTTCTTC. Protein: CASSTQDTNEQFF. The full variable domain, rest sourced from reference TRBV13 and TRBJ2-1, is AAGVIQSPRHLIKEKRETATLKCYPIPRHDTVYWYQQGPGQDPQFLISFYEKMQSDKGSIPDRFSAQQFSDYHSELNMSSLELGDSALYFCASSTQDTNEQFFGPGTRLTVL.

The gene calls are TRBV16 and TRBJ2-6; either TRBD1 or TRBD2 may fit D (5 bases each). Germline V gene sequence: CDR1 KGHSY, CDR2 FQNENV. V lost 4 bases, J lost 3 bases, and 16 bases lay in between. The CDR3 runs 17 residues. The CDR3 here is CASSPLAGGFGANVLTF. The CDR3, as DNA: TGTGCCAGCAGCCCCCTCGCTGGGGGATTTGGGGCCAACGTCCTGACTTTC.

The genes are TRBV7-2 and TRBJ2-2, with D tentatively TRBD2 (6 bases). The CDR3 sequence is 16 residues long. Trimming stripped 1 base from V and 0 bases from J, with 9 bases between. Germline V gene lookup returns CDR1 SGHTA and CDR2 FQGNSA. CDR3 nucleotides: TGTGCCAGCAGCTTAGGGGCGGGGCCGAACACCGGGGAGCTGTTTTTT. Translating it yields CASSLGAGPNTGELFF.

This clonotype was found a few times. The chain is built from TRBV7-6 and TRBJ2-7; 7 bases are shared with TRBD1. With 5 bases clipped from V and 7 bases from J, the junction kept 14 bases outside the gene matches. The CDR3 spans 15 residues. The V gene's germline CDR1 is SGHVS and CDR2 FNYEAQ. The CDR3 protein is CASSPGQDTEGEQYF. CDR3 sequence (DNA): TGTGCCAGCAGCCCAGGACAGGACACAGAAGGGGAGCAGTACTTC.

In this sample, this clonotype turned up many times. CDR3 coding DNA: TGCGCCAGCAGCTTGGTAGCGGGGACCTCCTACGAGCAGTACTTC. It yields the protein CASSLVAGTSYEQYF. J is TRBJ2-7 and V is TRBV5-1, with 8 positions matching TRBD2. The CDR3 extends over 15 amino acids. Germline values: CDR1 SGHRS, CDR2 YFSETQ. J was trimmed by 0 bases and V by 0 bases; bases with no gene match: 2.

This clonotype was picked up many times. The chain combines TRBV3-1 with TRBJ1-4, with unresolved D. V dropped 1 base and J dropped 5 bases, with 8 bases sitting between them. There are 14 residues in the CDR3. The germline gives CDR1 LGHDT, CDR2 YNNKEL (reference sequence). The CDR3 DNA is TGTGCCAGCAGCCAAGCTGGGCCGAATGAAAAACTGTTTTTT. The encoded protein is CASSQAGPNEKLFF.

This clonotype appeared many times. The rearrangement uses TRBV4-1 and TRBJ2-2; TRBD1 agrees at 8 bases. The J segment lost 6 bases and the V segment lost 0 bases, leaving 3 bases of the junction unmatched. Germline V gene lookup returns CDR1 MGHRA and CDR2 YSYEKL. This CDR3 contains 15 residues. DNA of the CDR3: TGCGCCAGCAGCCAAGAGGGACAGGTGGCCGGGGAGCTGTTTTTT. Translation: CASSQEGQVAGELFF.

The CDR3 reads CASSKTGDEQFF. DNA of the CDR3: TGTGCCAGCAGCAAGACAGGGGATGAGCAGTTCTTC. The gene calls are TRBV6-4 and TRBJ2-1; 8 bases align to TRBD1. Looked up from germline, CDR1 is MRHNA and CDR2 is SNTAGT. The V gene end was trimmed by 6 bases and the J gene end by 8 bases; junction bases not matched to a gene: 3. The CDR3 contains 12 residues.

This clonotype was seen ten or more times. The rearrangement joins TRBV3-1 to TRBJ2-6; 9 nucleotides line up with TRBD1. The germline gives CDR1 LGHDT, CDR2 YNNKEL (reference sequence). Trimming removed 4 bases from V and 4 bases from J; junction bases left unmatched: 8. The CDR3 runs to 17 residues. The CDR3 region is CASSPSGTGYGANVLTF. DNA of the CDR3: TGTGCCAGCAGCCCGTCCGGGACAGGGTACGGGGCCAACGTCCTGACTTTC.

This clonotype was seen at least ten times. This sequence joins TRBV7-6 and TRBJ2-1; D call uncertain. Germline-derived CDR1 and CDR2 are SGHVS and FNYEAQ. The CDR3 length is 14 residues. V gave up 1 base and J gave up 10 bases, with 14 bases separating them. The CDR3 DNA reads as TGTGCCAGCAGCTTAGGTTATGAGCCCTTGGAGCAGTTCTTC. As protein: CASSLGYEPLEQFF.

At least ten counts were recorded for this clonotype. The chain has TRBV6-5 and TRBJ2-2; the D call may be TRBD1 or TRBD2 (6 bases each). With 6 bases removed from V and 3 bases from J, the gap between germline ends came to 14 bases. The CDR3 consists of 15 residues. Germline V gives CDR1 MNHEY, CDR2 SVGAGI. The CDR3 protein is CASRPRGQDTGELFF. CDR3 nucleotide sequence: TGTGCCAGCAGACCCCGGGGGCAGGACACCGGGGAGCTGTTTTTT.

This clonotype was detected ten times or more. The CDR3: CSAYPASGSTDTQYF. The CDR3 DNA sequence: TGCAGTGCCTACCCCGCTAGCGGGAGTACAGATACGCAGTATTTT. J is TRBJ2-3 and V is TRBV20-1, with 10 bases matching TRBD2. Germline trimming cut 6 bases from V and 3 bases from J; bases unmatched to any gene: 9. The CDR3 length is 15 residues. Germline CDR1 DFQATT, CDR2 SNEGSKA (reference sequence).